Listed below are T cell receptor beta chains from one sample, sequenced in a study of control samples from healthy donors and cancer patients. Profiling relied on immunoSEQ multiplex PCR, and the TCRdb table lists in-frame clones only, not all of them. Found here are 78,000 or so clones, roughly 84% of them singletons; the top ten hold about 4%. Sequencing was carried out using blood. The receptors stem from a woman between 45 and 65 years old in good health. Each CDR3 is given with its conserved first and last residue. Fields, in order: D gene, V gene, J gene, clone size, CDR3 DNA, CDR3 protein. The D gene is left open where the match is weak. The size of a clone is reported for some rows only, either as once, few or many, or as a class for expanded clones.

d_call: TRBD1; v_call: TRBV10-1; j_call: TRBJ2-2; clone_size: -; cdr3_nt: TGCGCCAGCAGTGACCCTACCGGGACAGCGAACACCGGGGAGCTGTTTTTT; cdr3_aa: CASSDPTGTANTGELFF
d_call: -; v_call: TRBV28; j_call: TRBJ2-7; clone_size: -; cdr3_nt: TGTGCCAGCAGTTTCAGCTCAACCTACGAGCAGTACTTC; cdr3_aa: CASSFSSTYEQYF
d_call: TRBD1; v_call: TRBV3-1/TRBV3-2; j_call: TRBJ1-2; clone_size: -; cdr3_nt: TGTGCCAGCAGCCAAGCCGTAACAGGGGGGGACTATGGCTACACCTTC; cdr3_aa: CASSQAVTGGDYGYTF
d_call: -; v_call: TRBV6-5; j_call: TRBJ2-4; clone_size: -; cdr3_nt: TGTGCCAGCAACGCGGGACCCAAAAACATTCAGTACTTC; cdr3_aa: CASNAGPKNIQYF
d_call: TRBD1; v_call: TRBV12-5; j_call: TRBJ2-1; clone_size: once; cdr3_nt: TGTGCTAGTGGACCGGGACAGGGAGACAATGAGCAGTTCTTC; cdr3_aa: CASGPGQGDNEQFF
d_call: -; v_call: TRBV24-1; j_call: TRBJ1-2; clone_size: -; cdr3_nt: TGTGCCACCAGTGAGTTCGAGGGGGGATACTATGGCTACACCTTC; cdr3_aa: CATSEFEGGYYGYTF
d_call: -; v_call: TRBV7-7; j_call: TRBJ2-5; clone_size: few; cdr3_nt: TGTGCTAGCAGCTTAGCGCAGGGAAATCAAGAGACCCAGTACTTC; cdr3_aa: CASSLAQGNQETQYF
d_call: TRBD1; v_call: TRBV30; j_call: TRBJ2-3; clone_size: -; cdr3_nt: TGTGCCTGGAGTTATTGGGACAGCCTCACAGATACGCAGTATTTT; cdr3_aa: CAWSYWDSLTDTQYF
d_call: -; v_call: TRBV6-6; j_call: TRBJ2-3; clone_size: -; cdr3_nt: TGTGCCAGCCAAGGTCTTTCGGGTACAGATACGCAGTATTTT; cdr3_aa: CASQGLSGTDTQYF
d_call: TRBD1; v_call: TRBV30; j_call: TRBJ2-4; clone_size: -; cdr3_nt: TGTGCCTGGAGTAGACAGGGGAGGAACATTCAGTACTTC; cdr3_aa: CAWSRQGRNIQYF
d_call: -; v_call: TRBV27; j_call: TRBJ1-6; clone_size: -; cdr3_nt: TGTGCCAGCAACCCGCGGGGAGGGAGGTCACCCCTCCACTTT; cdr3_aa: CASNPRGGRSPLHF
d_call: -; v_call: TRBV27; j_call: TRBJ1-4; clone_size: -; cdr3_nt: TGTGCCAGCAGTTTTCAGAGGGCCGCTAATGAAAAACTGTTTTTT; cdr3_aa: CASSFQRAANEKLFF
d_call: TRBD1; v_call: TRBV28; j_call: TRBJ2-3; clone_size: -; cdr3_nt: TGTGCCAGCCAGGGGGCGCCAAGCCCCACAGATACGCAGTATTTT; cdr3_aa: CASQGAPSPTDTQYF
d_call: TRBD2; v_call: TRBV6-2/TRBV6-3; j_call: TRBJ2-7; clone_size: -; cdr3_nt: TGTGCCAGCAGTTACGGCCACGCGGGAGGGGACTACGAGCAGTACTTC; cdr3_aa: CASSYGHAGGDYEQYF
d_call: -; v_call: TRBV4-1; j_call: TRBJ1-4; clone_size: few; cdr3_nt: TGCGCCAGCAGCCCCAATGGCCCTAATGAAAAACTGTTTTTT; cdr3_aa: CASSPNGPNEKLFF
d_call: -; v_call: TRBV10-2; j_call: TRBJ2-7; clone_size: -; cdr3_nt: TGCGCCAGCAGTTCGACTGGGGTTGAAGAGCAGTACTTC; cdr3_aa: CASSSTGVEEQYF
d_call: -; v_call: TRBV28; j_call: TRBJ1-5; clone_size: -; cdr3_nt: TGTGCCAGCAGTCCCCTCGACAGGACTAATCAGCCCCAGCATTTT; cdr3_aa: CASSPLDRTNQPQHF
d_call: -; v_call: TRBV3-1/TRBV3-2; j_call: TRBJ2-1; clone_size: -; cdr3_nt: TGTGCCAGCAGCCAAGTCGGGGGGCGCGGGCTCGGGCAGTTCTTC; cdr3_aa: CASSQVGGRGLGQFF
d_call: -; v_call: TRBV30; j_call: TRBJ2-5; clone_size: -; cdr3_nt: TGTGCCTGGAGTTCCGGTCAAGAGACCCAGTACTTC; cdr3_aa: CAWSSGQETQYF
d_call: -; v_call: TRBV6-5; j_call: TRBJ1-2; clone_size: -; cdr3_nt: TGTGCCAGCAGGGACGGGGGCAGGGAGGGAGGCTACACCTTC; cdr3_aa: CASRDGGREGGYTF
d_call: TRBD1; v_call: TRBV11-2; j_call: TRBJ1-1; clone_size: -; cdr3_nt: TGTGCCAGCAGCCCCGGACAGGGGGCTGAAACTGAAGCTTTCTTT; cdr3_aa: CASSPGQGAETEAFF
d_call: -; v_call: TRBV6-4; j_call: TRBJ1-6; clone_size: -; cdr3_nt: TGTGCCAGCAGTGACTCGTCAGGGGATAGGTCACCCCTCCACTTT; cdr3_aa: CASSDSSGDRSPLHF
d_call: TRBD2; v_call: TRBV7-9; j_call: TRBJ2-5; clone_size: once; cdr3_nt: TGTGCCAGCGGGCGGGGGTTTTCCCAGTTTGGAGAGACCCAATACTTC; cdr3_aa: CASGRGFSQFGETQYF
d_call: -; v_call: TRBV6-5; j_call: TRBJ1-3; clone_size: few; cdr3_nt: TGTGCCAGCGGGCAGGGAAACACCATATATTTT; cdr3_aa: CASGQGNTIYF
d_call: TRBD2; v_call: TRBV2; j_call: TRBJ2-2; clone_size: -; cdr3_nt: TGTGCCAGCTCGAGCGGGAGGGCCGACACCGGGGAGCTGTTTTTT; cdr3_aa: CASSSGRADTGELFF
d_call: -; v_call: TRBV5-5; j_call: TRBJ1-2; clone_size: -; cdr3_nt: TGTGCCAGCAGGGCAGGGAATCAAAACTATGGCTACACCTTC; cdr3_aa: CASRAGNQNYGYTF
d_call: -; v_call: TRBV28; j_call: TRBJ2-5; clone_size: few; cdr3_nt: TGTGCCAGCAGTACTCCGGGGGTATTCCAAGAGACCCAGTACTTC; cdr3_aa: CASSTPGVFQETQYF
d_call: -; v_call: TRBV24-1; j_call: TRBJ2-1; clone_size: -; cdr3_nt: TGTGCCACCAGAGGGGGAGGCTATGAGCAGTTCTTC; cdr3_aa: CATRGGGYEQFF
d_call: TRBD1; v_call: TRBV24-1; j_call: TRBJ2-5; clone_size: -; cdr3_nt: TGTGCCACCAGTGATTGGACAGGGGGGAGGGAGACCCAGTACTTC; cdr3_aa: CATSDWTGGRETQYF
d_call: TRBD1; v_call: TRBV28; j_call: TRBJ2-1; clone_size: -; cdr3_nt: TGTGCCAGCAGTTTGAAGGTTTGGACAGGGGACAGCAATGAGCAGTTCTTC; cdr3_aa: CASSLKVWTGDSNEQFF
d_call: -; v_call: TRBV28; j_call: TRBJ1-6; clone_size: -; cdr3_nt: TGTGCCAGCAGTTTAAGTGGGGGATCCTATAATTCACCCCTCCACTTT; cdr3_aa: CASSLSGGSYNSPLHF
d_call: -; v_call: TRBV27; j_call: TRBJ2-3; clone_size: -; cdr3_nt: TGTGCCAGCAGTTTTAGGGGGGCGCAGATAGATACGCAGTATTTT; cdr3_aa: CASSFRGAQIDTQYF
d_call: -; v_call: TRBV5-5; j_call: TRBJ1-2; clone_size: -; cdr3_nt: TGTGCCAGCTCCTTCCGAACGGGGTCGAACTATGGCTACACCTTC; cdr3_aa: CASSFRTGSNYGYTF
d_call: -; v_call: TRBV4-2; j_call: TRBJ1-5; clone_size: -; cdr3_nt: TGTGCCAGCAGCCAAGATCCCCCGAGTCTAAGTTATAGCAATCAGCCCCAGCATTTT; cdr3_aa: CASSQDPPSLSYSNQPQHF
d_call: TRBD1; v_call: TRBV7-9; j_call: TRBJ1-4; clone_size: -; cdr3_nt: TGTGCCAGCAGCTCGGGGGGACAGATCGCTGAAAAACTGTTTTTT; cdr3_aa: CASSSGGQIAEKLFF